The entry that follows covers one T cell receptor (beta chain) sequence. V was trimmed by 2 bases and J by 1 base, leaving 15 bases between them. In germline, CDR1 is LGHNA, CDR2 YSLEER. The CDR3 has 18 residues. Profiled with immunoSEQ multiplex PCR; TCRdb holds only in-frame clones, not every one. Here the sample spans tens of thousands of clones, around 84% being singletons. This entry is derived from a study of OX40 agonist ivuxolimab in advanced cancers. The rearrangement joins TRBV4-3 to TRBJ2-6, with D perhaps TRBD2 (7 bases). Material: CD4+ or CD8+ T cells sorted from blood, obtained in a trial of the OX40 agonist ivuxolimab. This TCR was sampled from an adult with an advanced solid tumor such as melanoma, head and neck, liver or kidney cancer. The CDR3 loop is CASSQSGEGESGANVLTF. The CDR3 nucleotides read TGCGCCAGCAGCCAATCAGGGGAGGGTGAATCTGGGGCCAACGTCCTGACTTTC.